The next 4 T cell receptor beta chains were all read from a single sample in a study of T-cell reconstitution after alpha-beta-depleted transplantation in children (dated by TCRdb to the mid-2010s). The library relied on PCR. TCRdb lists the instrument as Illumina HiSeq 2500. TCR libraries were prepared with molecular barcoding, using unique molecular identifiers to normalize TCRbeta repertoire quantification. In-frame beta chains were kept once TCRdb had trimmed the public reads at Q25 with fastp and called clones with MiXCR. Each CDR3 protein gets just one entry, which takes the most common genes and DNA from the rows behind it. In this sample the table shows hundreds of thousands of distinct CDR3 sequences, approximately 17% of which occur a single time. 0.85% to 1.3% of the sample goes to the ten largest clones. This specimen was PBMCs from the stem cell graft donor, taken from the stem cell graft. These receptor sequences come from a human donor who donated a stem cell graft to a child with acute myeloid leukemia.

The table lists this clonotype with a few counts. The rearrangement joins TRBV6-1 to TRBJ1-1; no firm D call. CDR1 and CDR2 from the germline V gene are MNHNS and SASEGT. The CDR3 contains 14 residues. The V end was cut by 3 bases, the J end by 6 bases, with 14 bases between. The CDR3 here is CASSERGIRPEAFF. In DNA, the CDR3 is TGTGCCAGCAGTGAGCGTGGAATTCGTCCTGAAGCTTTCTTT.

The CDR3 loop is CASRPRDSIYEQYF. In DNA form, the CDR3 reads TGTGCCAGCAGACCCCGGGACAGTATCTACGAGCAGTACTTC. The rearrangement links TRBV6-2 or TRBV6-3 to TRBJ2-7, with 7 bases aligning to TRBD1. Trimming cost V 6 bases and J 3 bases; bases outside gene matches: 8. The CDR3 contains 14 residues. Germline values: CDR1 MNHEY, CDR2 SVGEGT.

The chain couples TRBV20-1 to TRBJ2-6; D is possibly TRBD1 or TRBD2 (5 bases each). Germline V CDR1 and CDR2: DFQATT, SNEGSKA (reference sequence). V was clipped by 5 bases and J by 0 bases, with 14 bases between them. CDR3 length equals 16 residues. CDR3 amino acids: CSAGRDASSGANVLTF. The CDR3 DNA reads TGCAGTGCTGGAAGGGACGCCAGCTCTGGGGCCAACGTCCTGACTTTC.

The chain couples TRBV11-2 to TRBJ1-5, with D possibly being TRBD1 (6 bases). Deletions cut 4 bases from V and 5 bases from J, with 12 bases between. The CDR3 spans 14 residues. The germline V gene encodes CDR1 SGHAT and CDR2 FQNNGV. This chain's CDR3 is CASSSPGHHQPQHF. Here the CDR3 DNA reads TGTGCCAGCAGCTCTCCGGGACACCATCAGCCCCAGCATTTT.